The present entry profiles one T cell receptor beta chain with its context. This sample was included in a study of blood T cell repertoires in COVID-19. The wider study: Sites across the United States, Italy and Spain contributed samples from acute and convalescent COVID-19. T cells, B-cell-depleted T cells, or PBMCs provided the cDNA or gDNA that served as material.

V was shortened by 6 bases and J by 5 bases, with 19 bases between the two germline ends. Looked up from germline, CDR1 is MDHEN and CDR2 is SYDVKM. The CDR3 has 16 amino acids. Per the original data handling: Scientists estimated how many nucleated cells there were by amplifying reference gene primers. The assay was immunoSEQ multiplex PCR, and TCRdb's table has in-frame clones only and misses some. The V and J calls and clone size are taken from that table; D and trimming were inferred from the DNA. Of roughly 130,000 clones in the sample, roughly 78% are singletons; the top ten hold approximately 4%.

This chain connects TRBV28 to TRBJ2-2; D is possibly TRBD2 (6 bases). The specimen sequenced was peripheral blood. This TCR derives from a man aged 60 to 75 with acute or convalescent COVID-19. This chain's CDR3 is CASSRWQQGGTGELFF. The CDR3, as DNA: TGTGCCAGCAGCCGCTGGCAGCAGGGAGGTACCGGGGAGCTGTTTTTT.